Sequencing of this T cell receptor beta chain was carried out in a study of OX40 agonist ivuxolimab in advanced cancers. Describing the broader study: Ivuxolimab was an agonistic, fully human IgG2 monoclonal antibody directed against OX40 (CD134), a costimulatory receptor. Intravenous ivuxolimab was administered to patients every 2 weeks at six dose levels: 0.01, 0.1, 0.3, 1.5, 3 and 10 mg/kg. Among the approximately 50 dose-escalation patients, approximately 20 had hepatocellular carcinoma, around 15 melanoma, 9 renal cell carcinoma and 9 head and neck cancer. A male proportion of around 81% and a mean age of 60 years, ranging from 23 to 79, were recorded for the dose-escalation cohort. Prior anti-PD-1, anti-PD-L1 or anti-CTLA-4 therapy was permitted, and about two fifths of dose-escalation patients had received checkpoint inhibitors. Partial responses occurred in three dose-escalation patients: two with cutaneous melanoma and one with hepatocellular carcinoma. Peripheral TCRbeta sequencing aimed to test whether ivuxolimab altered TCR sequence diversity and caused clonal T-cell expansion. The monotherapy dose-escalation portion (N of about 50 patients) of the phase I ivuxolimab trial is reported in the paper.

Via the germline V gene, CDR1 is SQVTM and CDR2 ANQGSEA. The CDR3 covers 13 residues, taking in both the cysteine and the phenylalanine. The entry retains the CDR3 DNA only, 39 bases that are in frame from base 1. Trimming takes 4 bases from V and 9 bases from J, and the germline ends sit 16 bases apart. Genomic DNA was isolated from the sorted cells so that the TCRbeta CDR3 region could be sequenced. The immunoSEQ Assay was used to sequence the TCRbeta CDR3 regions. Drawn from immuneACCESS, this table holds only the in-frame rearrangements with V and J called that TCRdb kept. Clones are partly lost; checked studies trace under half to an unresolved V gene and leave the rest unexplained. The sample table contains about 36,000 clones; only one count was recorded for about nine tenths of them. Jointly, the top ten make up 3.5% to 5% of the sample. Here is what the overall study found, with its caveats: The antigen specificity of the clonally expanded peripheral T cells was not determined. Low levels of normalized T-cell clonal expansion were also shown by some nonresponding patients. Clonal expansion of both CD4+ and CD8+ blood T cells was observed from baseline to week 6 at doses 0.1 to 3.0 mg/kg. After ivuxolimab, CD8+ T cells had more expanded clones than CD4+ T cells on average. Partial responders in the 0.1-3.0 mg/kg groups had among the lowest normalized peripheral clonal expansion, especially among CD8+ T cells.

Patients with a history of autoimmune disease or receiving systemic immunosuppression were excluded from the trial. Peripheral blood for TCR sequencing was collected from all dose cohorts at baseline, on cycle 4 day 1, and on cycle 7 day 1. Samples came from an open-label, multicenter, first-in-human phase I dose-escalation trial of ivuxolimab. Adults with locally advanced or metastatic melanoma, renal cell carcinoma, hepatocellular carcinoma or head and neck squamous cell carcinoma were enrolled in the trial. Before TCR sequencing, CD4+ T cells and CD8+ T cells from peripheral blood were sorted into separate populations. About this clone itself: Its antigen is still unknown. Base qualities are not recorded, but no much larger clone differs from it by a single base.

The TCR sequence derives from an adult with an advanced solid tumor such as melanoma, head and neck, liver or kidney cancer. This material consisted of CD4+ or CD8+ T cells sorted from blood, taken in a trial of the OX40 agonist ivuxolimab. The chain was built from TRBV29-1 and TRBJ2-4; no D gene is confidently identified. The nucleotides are TGCAGCGTTGGAGGTCTCGGCAAGGGCATTCAGTACTTC. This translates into CSVGGLGKGIQYF.